This TCR beta chain was documented in a study of blood T cell repertoires in COVID-19. Libraries were prepared by immunoSEQ multiplex PCR; TCRdb keeps only in-frame clonotypes and omits some of them. The sample consists of a few hundred thousand clones, about 90% of them appearing once. Per the germline V gene, CDR1 is SEHNR and CDR2 is FQNEAQ (reference sequence). The V and J ends lost 6 bases and 2 bases, in that order; junction bases with no gene match: 10. This CDR3 has 15 amino acids. Exposed participants came across a COVID-19 case within 2 weeks before study entry. The chain couples TRBV7-9 to TRBJ2-7, with TRBD1 matching 7 bases. The specimen sequenced was PBMCs or T cells enriched from blood (not recorded which). The receptor was derived from a man aged 30 to 39 who had been exposed to COVID-19. The CDR3 DNA reads TGTGCCAGCAGACGACAGGGAGAGAAGACCTACGAGCAGTACTTC. The encoded protein is CASRRQGEKTYEQYF.